What follows is one T cell receptor (beta chain) and its context. Its cognate antigen is unknown. The sample originates from a study of cytomegalovirus exposure and HLA in healthy donors. Study-level findings and limits: Segments of the TCR beta V type were, in most cases, productive about 87% or about 30% of the time in an earlier analysis. Investigators reported approximately 150 TCR beta chains as tied to cytomegalovirus. Specific recognition of CMV antigens was confirmed in vitro for a few chains (all CMV-associated). Among the most significant clusters, several appeared linked to common viral pathogens in a later analysis.

The primer mix had 60 Vbeta and 13 Jbeta primers. Measured with immunoSEQ multiplex PCR; TCRdb has only the in-frame clones, and not every one. The sample shows 110,000 to 150,000 clones, around 80% of them seen only once. V was clipped by 4 bases and J by 7 bases, with 9 bases between them. Germline assignment: CDR1 SGHRS and CDR2 YFSETQ. The CDR3 runs to 12 residues. This clonotype was obtained from a man between 18 and 35 years old in good health and CMV-seropositive. The sequencing input was PBMCs. The chain recombines TRBV5-1 with TRBJ2-1; no clear D. CDR3 sequence: CASSAVPNEQFF. The CDR3 coding sequence is TGCGCCAGCAGCGCGGTCCCGAATGAGCAGTTCTTC.